This T cell receptor (beta chain) was identified during a study of early T cells in non-severe SARS-CoV-2 infection. Trimming removed 0 bases from V and 2 bases from J, with 16 bases in between. Germline values: CDR1 MNHEY, CDR2 SMNVEV (reference sequence). This CDR3 comprises 17 residues. Via MiXCR, TCRdb re-called the 5' RACE reads, giving one row per CDR3 protein. The table lists 22,000 or so distinct CDR3 sequences, roughly 4.4% of them singletons. This clonotype has just a few counts. The sequenced sample was whole blood. The receptor's source is an adult who was a healthcare worker with PCR-confirmed SARS-CoV-2 infection or an uninfected control (not recorded which). The rearrangement links TRBV27 to TRBJ1-1; possible D gene TRBD1, 6 bases. The CDR3 region has the DNA TGTGCCAGCAGTTTATCGCGAGGTCAGGGGCCAAACACTGAAGCTTTCTTT. The encoded protein is CASSLSRGQGPNTEAFF.